This T cell receptor (beta chain) originates from a study of response to subunit inactivated influenza vaccine. In the case of this clonotype: The antigen is unknown.

Findings of the study overall: The authors suggested that every seasonal influenza vaccination recruits few new T cells.

Trimming took 1 base from V and 6 from J; bases not matched to a gene: 2. Germline-derived CDR1 and CDR2 are GTSNPN and SVGIG (reference sequence). The CDR3 consists of 12 residues. TCRdb re-called the RT-PCR reads through MiXCR, storing one row per CDR3 protein. In the table there are about 610,000 distinct CDR3 sequences, 14% of which are singletons. The sequencing here drew on PBMCs from blood, taken about 11 days after vaccination. The receptor comes from a man aged 50-59 years who received an inactivated influenza vaccine. The rearrangement links TRBV30 to TRBJ1-2; 7 bases map to TRBD1. The CDR3 loop reads CAWSGGGDGYTF. CDR3 in DNA: TGTGCCTGGAGTGGAGGGGGCGATGGCTACACCTTC.